This is a list of T cell receptor beta chains from one sample in a study of T cell responses to AZD1222 COVID-19 vaccine. Method: immunoSEQ multiplex PCR; TCRdb's copy keeps in-frame clones and lacks some. Of 120,000 to 150,000 clones in the sample, 85% to 95% were seen once. Here the sequenced sample was peripheral blood, taken on day 0 of AZD1222 vaccination. All receptors derive from an adult in good health. The CDR3 runs from the conserved cysteine through the conserved F or W. A D gene is named only where the DNA matches it firmly. Not every row has a clone size; where given, it reads once, few, many or a size class.

J: TRBJ1-2; size: -; V: TRBV7-9; D: -; DNA: TGTGCCAGCAGCTTAGGGGGCTACTATGGCTACACCTTC; CDR3: CASSLGGYYGYTF
J: TRBJ2-1; size: -; V: TRBV5-1; D: -; DNA: TGCGCCAGCAGCCTGGGTATTGGGAATGAGCAGTTCTTC; CDR3: CASSLGIGNEQFF
J: TRBJ2-2; size: -; V: TRBV7-9; D: TRBD1; DNA: TGTGCCAGCAGCCGGGACAGCACCGGGGAGCTGTTTTTT; CDR3: CASSRDSTGELFF
J: TRBJ1-2; size: -; V: TRBV6-6; D: -; DNA: TGTGCCAGCAGTTACCTGGGGGGAAACTATGGCTACACCTTC; CDR3: CASSYLGGNYGYTF
J: TRBJ2-1; size: -; V: TRBV5-1; D: TRBD2; DNA: TGCGCCAGCAGCCAGGCGGGGGGAACCTACAATGAGCAGTTCTTC; CDR3: CASSQAGGTYNEQFF
J: TRBJ2-7; size: few; V: TRBV6-5; D: -; DNA: TGTGCCAGCAGTTCTACCCGCCTCGGGACCTACGAGCAGTACTTC; CDR3: CASSSTRLGTYEQYF
J: TRBJ2-1; size: -; V: TRBV3-1/TRBV3-2; D: -; DNA: TGTGCCAGCAGCCGCACGGACAATGAGCAGTTCTTC; CDR3: CASSRTDNEQFF
J: TRBJ1-6; size: -; V: TRBV6-6; D: -; DNA: TGTGCCAGCAGTTACGACTCGAATTCACCCCTCCACTTT; CDR3: CASSYDSNSPLHF
J: TRBJ1-1; size: -; V: TRBV7-2; D: -; DNA: TGTGCCAGCAGCTACCAGTGGGGGGGTGGCACTGAAGCTTTCTTT; CDR3: CASSYQWGGGTEAFF
J: TRBJ1-1; size: -; V: TRBV5-1; D: -; DNA: TGCGCCAGCAGCTTGCGCCAGGGGTTGCTGAACACTGAAGCTTTCTTT; CDR3: CASSLRQGLLNTEAFF
J: TRBJ1-1; size: -; V: TRBV11-3; D: -; DNA: TGTGCCAGCAGCCCGGGCCGTAACACTGAAGCTTTCTTT; CDR3: CASSPGRNTEAFF
J: TRBJ1-1; size: -; V: TRBV18; D: -; DNA: TGTGCCAGTGGAATTTCTAACAGCTTGAACACTGAAGCTTTCTTT; CDR3: CASGISNSLNTEAFF
J: TRBJ1-1; size: -; V: TRBV4-2; D: -; DNA: TGTGCCAGCAGCCAAGATGCGGGCCCGAACACTGAAGCTTTCTTT; CDR3: CASSQDAGPNTEAFF
J: TRBJ2-3; size: -; V: TRBV5-1; D: -; DNA: TGCGCCAGCAGCATGGGGGGCGCGGGCACAGATACGCAGTATTTT; CDR3: CASSMGGAGTDTQYF
J: TRBJ2-5; size: -; V: TRBV29-1; D: -; DNA: TGCAGCGCCGAGGTCAGGGGCCAAGAGACCCAGTACTTC; CDR3: CSAEVRGQETQYF
J: TRBJ2-1; size: -; V: TRBV3-1/TRBV3-2; D: TRBD1; DNA: TGTGCCAGCAGCCGGGGACAGGGGAGAAACAATGAGCAGTTCTTC; CDR3: CASSRGQGRNNEQFF
J: TRBJ2-2; size: few; V: TRBV7-2; D: TRBD1; DNA: TGTGCCAGCAGCCCCCCGGGACAGGTGATTACCGGGGAGCTGTTTTTT; CDR3: CASSPPGQVITGELFF
J: TRBJ2-7; size: -; V: TRBV5-1; D: TRBD1; DNA: TGCGCCAGCAGCTGGGATAGACAGGGGGCAAGCTCCTACGAGCAGTACTTC; CDR3: CASSWDRQGASSYEQYF
J: TRBJ1-1; size: -; V: TRBV29-1; D: TRBD1; DNA: TGCAGCGTTTTGGTCAGGGGGCGACTAACTGAAGCTTTCTTT; CDR3: CSVLVRGRLTEAFF
J: TRBJ1-1; size: -; V: TRBV6-5; D: -; DNA: TGTGCCAGCAGTCAGGGACAAGAAGCTTTCTTT; CDR3: CASSQGQEAFF
J: TRBJ1-4; size: -; V: TRBV7-9; D: -; DNA: TGTGCCAGCAGCGTCTGGGGGGTCACTAATGAAAAACTGTTTTTT; CDR3: CASSVWGVTNEKLFF
J: TRBJ1-5; size: -; V: TRBV2; D: TRBD1; DNA: TGTGCCAGCAGGCCCGGACAGGGCCCAAATCAGCCCCAGCATTTT; CDR3: CASRPGQGPNQPQHF
J: TRBJ1-3; size: medium-sized; V: TRBV5-5; D: -; DNA: TGTGCCAGCAGCGACAACAGGGACCGCTCTGGAAACACCATATATTTT; CDR3: CASSDNRDRSGNTIYF
J: TRBJ2-7; size: -; V: TRBV7-8; D: TRBD1; DNA: TGTGCCAGCAGCCCACTACTGGGACAGAAGGCAAAGTACGAGCAGTACTTC; CDR3: CASSPLLGQKAKYEQYF
J: TRBJ1-2; size: -; V: TRBV20-1; D: -; DNA: TGCAGTGCTATCACCAACTATGGCTACACCTTC; CDR3: CSAITNYGYTF
J: TRBJ2-7; size: -; V: TRBV6-5; D: TRBD2; DNA: TGTGCCAGCAGCCCCTTTTCCCAGAGCGGGAGGGAGCAGTACTTC; CDR3: CASSPFSQSGREQYF
J: TRBJ1-1; size: -; V: TRBV12-5; D: -; DNA: TGTGCTAGTGCCATGATAGGGGTGCGCTTACACACTGAAGCTTTCTTT; CDR3: CASAMIGVRLHTEAFF
J: TRBJ2-3; size: once; V: TRBV7-3; D: -; DNA: TGTGCCAGCAGCTTAGGACATTTGGACACAGATACGCAGTATTTT; CDR3: CASSLGHLDTDTQYF
J: TRBJ2-1; size: once; V: TRBV7-3; D: TRBD2; DNA: TGTGCCAGCAGCTTAATAGCGGGGGCGTCGAACAATGAGCAGTTCTTC; CDR3: CASSLIAGASNNEQFF
J: TRBJ1-2; size: -; V: TRBV29-1; D: TRBD1; DNA: TGCAGCGCCCTACGGGACAGCGGAGGCTACACCTTC; CDR3: CSALRDSGGYTF
J: TRBJ2-5; size: -; V: TRBV15; D: TRBD2; DNA: TGTGCCACCAGCAGAGGACTAGCGGGGGGTGAGACCCAGTACTTC; CDR3: CATSRGLAGGETQYF
J: TRBJ1-1; size: -; V: TRBV11-1; D: -; DNA: TGTGCCAGCACCCCGAGGAACACTGAAGCTTTCTTT; CDR3: CASTPRNTEAFF
J: TRBJ1-3; size: -; V: TRBV10-3; D: -; DNA: TGTGCCATCAGTAAGACTGGAAACACCATATATTTT; CDR3: CAISKTGNTIYF
J: TRBJ1-2; size: -; V: TRBV9; D: -; DNA: TGTGCCAGCAGCATTCGGGAACAGGGATATGGCTACACCTTC; CDR3: CASSIREQGYGYTF
J: TRBJ2-1; size: -; V: TRBV7-2; D: -; DNA: TGTGCCAGCAGCTTAGCGCGGGTCTTGCCCCTCTACAATGAGCAGTTCTTC; CDR3: CASSLARVLPLYNEQFF
J: TRBJ2-3; size: -; V: TRBV5-5; D: -; DNA: TGTGCCAGCAGCTTCTTACAGCCTAGCACAGATACGCAGTATTTT; CDR3: CASSFLQPSTDTQYF
J: TRBJ2-2; size: once; V: TRBV5-8; D: TRBD1; DNA: TGTGCCAGCAGATTTCGGCGACAGGGGAACACCGGGGAGCTGTTTTTT; CDR3: CASRFRRQGNTGELFF
J: TRBJ2-7; size: -; V: TRBV6-5; D: TRBD1; DNA: TGTGCCAGCACCCCCGGTGTACAGGGGTTTCGCGAGCAGTACTTC; CDR3: CASTPGVQGFREQYF
J: TRBJ1-3; size: -; V: TRBV7-9; D: -; DNA: TGTGCCAGCAGCTTAGGAGGGTCTGGAAACACCATATATTTT; CDR3: CASSLGGSGNTIYF
J: TRBJ1-6; size: -; V: TRBV5-1; D: -; DNA: TGCGCCAGCAGCCCCGACCGGGGGGATTCACCCCTCCACTTT; CDR3: CASSPDRGDSPLHF
J: TRBJ1-2; size: -; V: TRBV7-8; D: TRBD1; DNA: TGTGCCAGCAGACAAGATACAGGGGATTATGGCTACACCTTC; CDR3: CASRQDTGDYGYTF
J: TRBJ1-5; size: -; V: TRBV2; D: -; DNA: TGTGCCAGCAGGACCCGGGGGCAGCCCCAGCATTTT; CDR3: CASRTRGQPQHF
J: TRBJ1-2; size: -; V: TRBV7-9; D: -; DNA: TGTGCCAGCAGCTTAGTACAGGGCGTCCCCAGGGACTATGGCTACACCTTC; CDR3: CASSLVQGVPRDYGYTF
J: TRBJ2-3; size: -; V: TRBV11-3; D: -; DNA: TGTGCCAGCAGCTTAGGACAGAATACGCAGTATTTT; CDR3: CASSLGQNTQYF
J: TRBJ1-3; size: -; V: TRBV7-8; D: -; DNA: TGTGCCAGCAGCTCGCGGGGAGGGCTGGTCTCTGGAAACACCATATATTTT; CDR3: CASSSRGGLVSGNTIYF
J: TRBJ1-5; size: -; V: TRBV4-1; D: TRBD1; DNA: TGCGCCAGCAGCCAAGAACGGTACAGGGGTGGCAATCAGCCCCAGCATTTT; CDR3: CASSQERYRGGNQPQHF
J: TRBJ2-5; size: -; V: TRBV5-1; D: TRBD1; DNA: TGCGCCAGCAGCCCGGGACAGCAAGAGACCCAGTACTTC; CDR3: CASSPGQQETQYF
J: TRBJ1-2; size: -; V: TRBV9; D: -; DNA: TGTGCCAGCAGCGTAGCTACAGATCTCGGCTATGGCTACACCTTC; CDR3: CASSVATDLGYGYTF
J: TRBJ1-6; size: -; V: TRBV11-2; D: -; DNA: TGTGCCAGCAGCTTCCGGGACGGGGATTATTCACCCCTCCACTTT; CDR3: CASSFRDGDYSPLHF
J: TRBJ1-2; size: once; V: TRBV2; D: TRBD1; DNA: TGTGCCAGCAGTCCTGGACAGGGGAGAAGCTATGGCTACACCTTC; CDR3: CASSPGQGRSYGYTF
J: TRBJ1-5; size: -; V: TRBV28; D: TRBD1; DNA: TGTGCCAGCAGTTCTCGGACAGGACTAAGCAATCAGCCCCAGCATTTT; CDR3: CASSSRTGLSNQPQHF